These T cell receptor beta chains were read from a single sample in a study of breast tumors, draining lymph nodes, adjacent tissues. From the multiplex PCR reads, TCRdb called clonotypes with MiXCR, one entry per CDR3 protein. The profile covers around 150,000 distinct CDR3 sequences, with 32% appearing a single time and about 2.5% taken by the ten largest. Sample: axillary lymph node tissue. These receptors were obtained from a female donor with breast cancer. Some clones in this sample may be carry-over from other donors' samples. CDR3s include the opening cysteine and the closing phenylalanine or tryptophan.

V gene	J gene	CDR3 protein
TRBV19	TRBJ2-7	CASSLLDRILEQYF
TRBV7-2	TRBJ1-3	CASSLDGTGGSGNPIYF
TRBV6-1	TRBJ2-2	CASSGTGLNTGELFF
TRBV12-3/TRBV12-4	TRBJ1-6	CASSLYTGGPSPLHF
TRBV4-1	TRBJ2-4	CASSFDRGSRNIQYF
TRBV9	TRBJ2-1	CASSVEAGGVNEQFF
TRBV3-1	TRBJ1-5	CASSQDPQQPQHF
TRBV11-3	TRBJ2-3	CASSQAGLAGGPVYF
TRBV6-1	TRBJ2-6	CASSEPGANVLTF
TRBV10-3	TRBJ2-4	CAISESMGIENIQYF
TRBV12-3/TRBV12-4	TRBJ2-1	CASRKTSGGSNEQFF
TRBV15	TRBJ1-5	CATSRDRGTGTQPQHF
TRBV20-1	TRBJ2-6	CSASVFGRGSGANVLTF
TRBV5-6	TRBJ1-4	CASSLYGQGARKLFF
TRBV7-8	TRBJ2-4	CASSLSGGAKNIQYF
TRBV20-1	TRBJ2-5	CSAPRGTSGGFETQYF
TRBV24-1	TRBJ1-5	CATSVANQPQHF
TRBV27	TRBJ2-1	CASSFRDFSYNEQFF
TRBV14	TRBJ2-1	CASSKQNEQFF
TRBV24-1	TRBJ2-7	CATSSPGTAFSYEQYF
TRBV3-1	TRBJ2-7	CASSQGQGYPYEQYF
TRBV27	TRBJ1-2	CASSPDRALYGYTF
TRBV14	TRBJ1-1	CASSQVPKEGAWWGNTEAFF
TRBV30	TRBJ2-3	CAWRLQVGSTDTQYF
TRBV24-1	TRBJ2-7	CATSSPGTGGTYEQYF
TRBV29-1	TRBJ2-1	CSVEGWQVTYYIDQFF
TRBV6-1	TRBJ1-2	CASRDSSGSRNTF
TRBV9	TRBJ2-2	CASSVVAGGTGELFF
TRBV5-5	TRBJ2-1	CASTSGTGVYNEQFF
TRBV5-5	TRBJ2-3	CASSPGHPTDTQYF
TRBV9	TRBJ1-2	CASSKVNYGYTF
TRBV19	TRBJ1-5	CASSPRHF
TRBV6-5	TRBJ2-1	CASSYSLAPSYNEQFF
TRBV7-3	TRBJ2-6	CASSLAPTARSGANVLTF
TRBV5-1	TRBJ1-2	CASSLGVNTNYGYTF
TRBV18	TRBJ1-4	CASSPGVEKLFF
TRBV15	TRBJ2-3	CATSRKLAAGSTDTQYF
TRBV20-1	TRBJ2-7	CSARDYLTGTYEQYF
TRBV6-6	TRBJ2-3	CASSSCSGGAWDTQYF
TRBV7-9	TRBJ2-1	CASSLADRGKGQFF
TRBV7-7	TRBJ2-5	CASSSSRDRGETQYF
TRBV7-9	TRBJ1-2	CASSLGEGWAYGYPF
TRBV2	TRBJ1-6	CASRGGTGQSPLHF
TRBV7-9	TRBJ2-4	CASSLAGTGSGIQHF
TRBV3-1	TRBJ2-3	CASSQELGGETDTRYF
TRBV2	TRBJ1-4	CASQRLTTNEKLFF
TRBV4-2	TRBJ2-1	CASSQSSGGAREQFF
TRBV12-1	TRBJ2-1	CASSPRTGGNNGQFF
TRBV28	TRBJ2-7	CASRPSDGYEQYF